The entry that follows covers one TCR beta chain sequence. As processed by the authors: Amplifying reference gene primers gave estimates of nucleated cell counts. Assay: immunoSEQ multiplex PCR; the TCRdb copy retains only in-frame clones and omits some. Clone size and the V and J calls come from that table; the DNA yielded D and trimming. The data hold 15,000 or so clones, with roughly 88% observed a single time. This entry is derived from a study of blood T cell repertoires in COVID-19. Overall study context: The cDNA or gDNA used as material had been derived from T cells, B-cell-depleted T cells, or PBMCs.

This TCR derives from a human donor in a cohort sampled during active COVID-19. Sequencing was done on a sample of peripheral blood.

The CDR3 here is CASSQEPLGTGAGGNEKLFF. CDR3 DNA: TGTGCCAGCAGCCAAGAACCGCTCGGGACAGGGGCGGGTGGTAATGAAAAACTGTTTTTT. This chain uses TRBV4-2 with TRBJ1-4; TRBD1 matches at 10 bases. J gave up 4 bases and V 0 bases, and 14 bases lay outside the gene matches. CDR1 is LGHNA and CDR2 is YNFKEQ in the germline V gene. This CDR3 is 20 amino acids long.